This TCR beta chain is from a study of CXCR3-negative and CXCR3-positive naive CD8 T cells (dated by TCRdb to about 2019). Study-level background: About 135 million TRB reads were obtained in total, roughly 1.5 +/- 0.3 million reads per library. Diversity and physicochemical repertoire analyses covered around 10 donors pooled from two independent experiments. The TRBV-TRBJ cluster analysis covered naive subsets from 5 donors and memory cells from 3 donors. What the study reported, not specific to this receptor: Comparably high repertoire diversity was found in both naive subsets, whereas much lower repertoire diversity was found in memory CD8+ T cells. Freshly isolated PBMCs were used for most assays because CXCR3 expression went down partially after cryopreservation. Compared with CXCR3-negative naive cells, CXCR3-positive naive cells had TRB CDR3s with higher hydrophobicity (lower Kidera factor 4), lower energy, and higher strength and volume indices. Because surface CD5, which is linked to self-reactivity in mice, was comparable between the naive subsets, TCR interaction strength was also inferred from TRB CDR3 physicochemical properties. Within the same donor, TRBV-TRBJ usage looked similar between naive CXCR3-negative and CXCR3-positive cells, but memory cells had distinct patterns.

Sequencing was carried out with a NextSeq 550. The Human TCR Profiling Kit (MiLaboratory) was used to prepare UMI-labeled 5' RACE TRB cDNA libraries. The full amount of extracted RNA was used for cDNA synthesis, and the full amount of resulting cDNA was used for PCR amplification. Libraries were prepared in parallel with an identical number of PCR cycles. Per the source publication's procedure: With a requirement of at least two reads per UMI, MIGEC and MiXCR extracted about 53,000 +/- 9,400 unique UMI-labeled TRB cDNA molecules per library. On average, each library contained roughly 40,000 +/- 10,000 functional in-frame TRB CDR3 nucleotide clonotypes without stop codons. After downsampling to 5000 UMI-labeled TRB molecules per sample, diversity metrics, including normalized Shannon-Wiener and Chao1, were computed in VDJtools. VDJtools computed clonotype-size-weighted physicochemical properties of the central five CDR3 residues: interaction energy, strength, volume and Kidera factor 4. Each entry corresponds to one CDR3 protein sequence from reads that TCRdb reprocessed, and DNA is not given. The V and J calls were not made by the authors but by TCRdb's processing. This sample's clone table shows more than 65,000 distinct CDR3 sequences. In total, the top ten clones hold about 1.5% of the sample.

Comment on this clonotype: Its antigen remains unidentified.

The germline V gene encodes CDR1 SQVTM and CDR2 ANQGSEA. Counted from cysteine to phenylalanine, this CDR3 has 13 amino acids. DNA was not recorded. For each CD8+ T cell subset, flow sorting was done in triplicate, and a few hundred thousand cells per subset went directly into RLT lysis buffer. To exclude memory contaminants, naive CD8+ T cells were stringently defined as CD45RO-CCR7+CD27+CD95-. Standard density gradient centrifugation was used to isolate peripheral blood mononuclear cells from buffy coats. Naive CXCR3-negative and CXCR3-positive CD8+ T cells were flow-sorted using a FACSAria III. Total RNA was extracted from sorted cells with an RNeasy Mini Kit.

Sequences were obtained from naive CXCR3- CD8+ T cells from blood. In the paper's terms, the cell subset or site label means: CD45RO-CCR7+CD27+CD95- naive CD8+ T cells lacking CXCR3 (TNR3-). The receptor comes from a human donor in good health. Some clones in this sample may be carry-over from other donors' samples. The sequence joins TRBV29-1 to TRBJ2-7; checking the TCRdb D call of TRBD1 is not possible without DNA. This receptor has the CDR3 CSVPGTTTYEQYF.